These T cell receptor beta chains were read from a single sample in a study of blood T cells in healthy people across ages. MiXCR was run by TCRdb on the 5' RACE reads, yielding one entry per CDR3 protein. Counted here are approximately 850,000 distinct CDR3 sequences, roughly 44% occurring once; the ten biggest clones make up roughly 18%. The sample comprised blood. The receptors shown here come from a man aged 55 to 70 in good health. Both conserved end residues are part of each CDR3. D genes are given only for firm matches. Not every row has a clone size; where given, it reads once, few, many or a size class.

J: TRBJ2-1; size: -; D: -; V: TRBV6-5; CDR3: CASSYKREQFF; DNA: TGTGCCAGCAGTTACAAAAGGGAGCAGTTCTTC
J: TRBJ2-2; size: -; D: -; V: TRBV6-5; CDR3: CASRDTGTTGELFF; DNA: TGTGCCAGCAGAGATACAGGGACCACCGGGGAGCTGTTTTTT
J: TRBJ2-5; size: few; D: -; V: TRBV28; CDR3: CASSYKGLPREQYF; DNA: TGTGCCAGCAGTTATAAGGGACTCCCACGGGAGCAGTACTTC
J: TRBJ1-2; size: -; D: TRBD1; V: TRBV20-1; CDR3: CSATLPGGYGYTF; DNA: TGCAGTGCTACCTTACCAGGGGGCTATGGCTACACCTTC
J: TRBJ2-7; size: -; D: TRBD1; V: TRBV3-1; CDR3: CASSHNRGVSSGTYEQYF; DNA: TGTGCCAGCAGCCATAACAGGGGCGTTAGCAGTGGTACCTACGAGCAGTACTTC
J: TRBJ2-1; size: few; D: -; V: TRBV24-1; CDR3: CATSDSGTVKNEQFF; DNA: TGTGCCACCAGTGACTCCGGGACCGTTAAGAATGAGCAGTTCTTC
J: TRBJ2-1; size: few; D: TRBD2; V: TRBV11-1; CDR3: CASSPELAGRYEQFF; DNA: TGTGCCAGCAGCCCCGAACTAGCGGGGCGATATGAGCAGTTCTTC
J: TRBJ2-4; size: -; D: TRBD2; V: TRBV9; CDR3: CASSPVSTGGIQYF; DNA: TGTGCCAGCAGCCCCGTGTCCACCGGGGGGATTCAGTACTTC
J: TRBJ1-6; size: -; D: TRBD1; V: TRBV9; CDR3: CASSVASGQALHF; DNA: TGTGCCAGCAGCGTAGCCTCGGGACAGGCCCTCCACTTT
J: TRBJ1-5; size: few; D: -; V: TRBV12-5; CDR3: CASGSGHIIHPQHF; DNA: TGTGCTAGTGGTTCGGGACACATAATTCATCCCCAGCATTTT
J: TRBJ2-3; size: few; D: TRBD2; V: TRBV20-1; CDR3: CSGLAGGIIHTQYF; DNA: TGCAGCGGACTAGCGGGGGGAATCATACATACGCAGTATTTT
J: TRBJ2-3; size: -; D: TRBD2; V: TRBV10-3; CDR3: CAISGRTSGEDTQYF; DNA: TGTGCCATCAGCGGAAGGACTAGCGGGGAAGATACGCAGTATTTT
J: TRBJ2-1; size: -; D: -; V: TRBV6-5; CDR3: CASSSSGIYEQFF; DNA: TGTGCCAGCAGTTCGTCAGGGATCTACGAGCAGTTCTTC
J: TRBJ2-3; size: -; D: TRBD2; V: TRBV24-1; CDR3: CVTSDRGADTQYF; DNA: TGTGTCACCAGTGATCGGGGGGCAGATACGCAGTATTTT
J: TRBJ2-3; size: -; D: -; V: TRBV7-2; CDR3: CASSFSSSRTDTQYF; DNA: TGTGCCAGCAGCTTCTCTAGCAGTCGCACAGATACGCAGTATTTT
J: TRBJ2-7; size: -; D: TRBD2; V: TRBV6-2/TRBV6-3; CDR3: CASSYGGVSHEQYF; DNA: TGTGCCAGCAGTTACGGGGGGGTTTCCCACGAGCAGTACTTC
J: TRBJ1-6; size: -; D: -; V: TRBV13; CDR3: CASSLYRVGGDSPLHF; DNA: TGTGCCAGCAGCTTGTACAGGGTCGGGGGGGATTCACCCCTCCACTTT
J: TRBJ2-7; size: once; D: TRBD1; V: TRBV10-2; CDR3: CASKQGNNEQYF; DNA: TGCGCCAGCAAACAGGGGAACAACGAGCAGTACTTC
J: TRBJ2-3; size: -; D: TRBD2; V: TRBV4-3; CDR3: CASSLEELAGGSDTDTQYF; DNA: TGCGCCAGCAGCCTAGAGGAACTAGCGGGGGGTAGTGACACAGATACGCAGTATTTT
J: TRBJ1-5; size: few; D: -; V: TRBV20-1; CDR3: CSARHDYSNQPQHF; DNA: TGCAGTGCTAGGCACGATTATAGCAATCAGCCCCAGCATTTT
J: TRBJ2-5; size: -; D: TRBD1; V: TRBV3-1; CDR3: CASSPNPGQGQYF; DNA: TGTGCCAGCAGCCCAAACCCGGGACAGGGGCAGTACTTC
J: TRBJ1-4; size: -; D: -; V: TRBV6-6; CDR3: CASSYSMGEKLFF; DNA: TGTGCCAGCAGTTACTCGATGGGGGAAAAACTGTTTTTT
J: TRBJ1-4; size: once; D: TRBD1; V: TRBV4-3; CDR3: CASSYAGTGNEKLFF; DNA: TGCGCCAGCAGCTATGCCGGGACAGGGAATGAAAAACTGTTTTTT
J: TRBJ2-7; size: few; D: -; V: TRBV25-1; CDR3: CASSRRGNYEQYF; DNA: TGTGCCAGCAGTAGAAGGGGGAACTACGAGCAGTACTTC
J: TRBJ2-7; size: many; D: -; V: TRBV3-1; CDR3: CASSQGTVTYEQYF; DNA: TGTGCCAGCAGCCAAGGGACGGTTACCTACGAGCAGTACTTC
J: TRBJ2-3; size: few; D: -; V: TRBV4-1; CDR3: CASSQGGSERDTQYF; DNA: TGCGCCAGCAGCCAAGGAGGTTCGGAACGAGATACGCAGTATTTT
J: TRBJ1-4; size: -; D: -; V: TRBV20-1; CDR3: CSVTADNEKLFF; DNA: TGCAGTGTCACCGCAGATAATGAAAAACTGTTTTTT
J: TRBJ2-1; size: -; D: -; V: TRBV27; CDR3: CASSFSSEQFF; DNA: TGTGCCAGCAGTTTTTCTTCTGAGCAGTTCTTC
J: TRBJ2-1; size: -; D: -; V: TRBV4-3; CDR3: CASSQGLGQGFYNEQFF; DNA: TGCGCCAGCAGCCAAGGCCTCGGGCAGGGGTTTTACAATGAGCAGTTCTTC